This paragraph covers one T cell receptor (beta chain) sequence. This receptor's antigen is unknown. No clone much larger than this one lies a single base away; base qualities are absent. Measured from the cysteine to the phenylalanine, the CDR3 is 15 residues long. The retained sequence is limited to the CDR3, 45 bases, with the frame set at the first base. CDR1 and CDR2, looked up from the germline V gene, are MRHNA and SNTAGT. V has 8 bases trimmed and J has 5 bases trimmed; junction bases matching no gene number 13. The cohort was made up of 500 to 800 healthy bone marrow donors. At the time of sampling, every cohort member was nominally healthy, though immune exposures that went unrecorded were likely present. The donor was CMV seropositive and belonged to the group of over 250 seropositive cohort members. Every donor gave a peripheral blood sample, and the peripheral blood mononuclear cells from that sample were used for TCR beta sequencing. The Qiagen DNeasy Blood Extraction Kit was used to extract genomic DNA from the blood cell samples.

The sample comes from a study of cytomegalovirus exposure and HLA in healthy donors (dated by TCRdb to about 2017). Background for the entire study: In an earlier analysis of under 600 of the donors, 250 to 350 Gb of sequence data and 90 million to 130 million unique TCR beta sequences from about 190 million T cells were reported. An early release that covered roughly 600 HLA-typed donors contained about 290 gigabases of sequencing data and 80 million or so unique TCR sequences. The genetic ancestry cluster associated with self-reported Caucasian donors included about 81% of the roughly 410 genotyped donors. The study was designed to test whether signatures of past pathogen exposure could be identified by cataloging public T cell receptors. The study profiled the T cell repertoires of hundreds of subjects by immunosequencing and related them to cytomegalovirus serostatus. A separate validation cohort of 100 to 150 different subjects was used in addition to the 666-subject first cohort. High-throughput TCR immunosequencing, statistical association of individual TCRs with disease status, and machine learning were combined to predict cytomegalovirus infection status. In a later analysis, previously published TCR beta repertoires from hundreds of donors were re-analyzed and high-resolution HLA genotyping was added so that TCR occurrence patterns could be studied. Rather than drawing on any new phenotypic data, the later analysis identified candidate immune exposures from TCR beta sequences and the way those sequences occurred across donors. In an earlier analysis of roughly 540 of the donors, high-throughput TCR beta sequencing was used to judge whether each TCR beta V gene segment behaved as functional or pseudogenic. Donor age, sex, ethnicity and CMV serostatus were compiled alongside the repertoire data. In a later genetic analysis, genome-wide SNP genotypes for 398 of the 666 donors were used, and that subset was treated as a discovery cohort. All discovery cohort repertoires had been generated on a single sequencing platform. Both class I and class II loci were covered by HLA typing, at four-digit resolution. Typing coverage varied by locus: about 629-640 donors for A, B, C, DRB1 and DQB1; roughly 520 for DQA1; nearly 610 for DPA1; 450 to 480 for DPB1. Roughly five DR-DQ haplotypes were handled as single units for association and clustering because linkage in the cohort was strong. Across approximately 400 genotyped donors of the cohort, an average of about 200,000 unique TCR beta nucleotide sequences per donor were sequenced, and roughly 20% of those sequences were non-productive.

Results the study describes overall, beyond this receptor: According to a later analysis, parvovirus B19, influenza, CMV and Epstein-Barr virus appeared linked to several top co-occurrence clusters. Because HLA typing was missing for some donors at each locus, association tests included only the typed subset. In a later analysis, HLA-associated TCR beta chains showed more clonal expansion and lower generation probabilities than non-associated chains that were equally common. In the study, about 150 TCR beta chains were listed as associated with cytomegalovirus. Some IMGT-functional V segments, including TRBV6-2 and TRBV6-3, could not be distinguished by the 87-base-pair reads and were therefore excluded. The authors suggested that the approach could potentially be generalized to other disease states and immunological phenotypes. In a later genetic analysis, a missense DCLRE1C variant was associated with V-gene and J-gene trimming of TCR beta chains, and the association was replicated in an independent cohort. The sequencing pipeline was judged likely to have produced a cluster of highly shared sequence variants as a technical artifact. Assigning TCR associations to individual alleles was difficult when HLA alleles, especially DR and DQ, strongly co-occurred. A later genetic analysis reported fewer N-insertions in productive TCRs among donors in an Asian-associated ancestry cluster than the roughly 670-donor mean. The only immune exposure information available for the cohort was CMV serostatus. Linkage disequilibrium might explain the correlated functional status among segregating V segments, but an unknown experimental factor could not be excluded. Across donors, most TCR sequences were observed very rarely, whereas some public TCRs were present in many individuals. A few of the identified cytomegalovirus-associated TCR beta chains were confirmed in vitro to be specific for cytomegalovirus antigens. Because counts were too low, some 16 rarely observed V segments, including chromosome 9 orphons, were excluded from the earlier analysis of roughly 580 of the donors. In a later analysis, 16,951 TCR beta sequences were associated with specific HLA alleles at a false discovery rate of 0.05. In both the original and validation cohorts, the classifier was reported to diagnose cytomegalovirus status with high specificity and sensitivity. The cohort was sequenced for TCR beta chains only, and without alpha or paired-chain data the features that could be detected were limited. In a later analysis, the rate of TCR association differed among HLA loci, with DRB1 alleles having the most associated TCRs and HLA-C alleles having the fewest. A further reported finding was that TCR beta sequences accurately predicted the HLA-A and HLA-B alleles for most subjects in the first cohort. In an earlier analysis of about 550 of the donors, most TCR beta V segments were observed in productive rearrangements about 87% or about 30% of the time, broadly matching IMGT annotations. Roughly uniform sequencing depth across donors was assumed in presence/absence analyses, although this assumption may not hold. In a later analysis, most CMV-associated TCR beta chains were found to appear HLA-restricted, with HLA associations seemingly driven largely by CMV exposure.

The library relied on the immunoSEQ multiplex PCR assay. A mixture of 60 forward primers for TCR Vbeta segments and 13 reverse primers for TCR Jbeta segments was used in the multiplex PCR. A multiplex PCR assay on genomic DNA amplified the CDR3 region of rearranged TCR beta genes. The amplified TCR beta libraries were sequenced on the Illumina HiSeq System as 87-base-pair reads. Per the original workflow: In a later analysis, about 80 million unique TCR beta chains were counted across the 690 or so repertoires, and about 10 million of these chains were shared by at least two donors. To remove PCR and sequencing errors, raw reads were error-corrected and collapsed into unique sequences using a nearest-neighbor algorithm that merged closely related sequences. CDR3 sequences were aligned to IMGT reference sequences to assign V, D and J gene segments. For a sequence to be retained, a match of at least six nucleotides to both a V gene segment and a J gene segment was required. A rearrangement was called productive if the CDR3 had no stop codons and remained in frame with V and J, and every other rearrangement was called non-productive. CDR3 was defined by IMGT convention, running from the second conserved V-encoded cysteine to the conserved J-encoded phenylalanine. In an earlier analysis of roughly 580 of the donors, sequences lacking an unambiguous match to a single V gene segment were excluded. An earlier analysis of approximately 590 of the donors called V segments functional above 56.7% productive rearrangements and segregating when the between-donor standard deviation exceeded 5%. A statistical classification framework was developed to diagnose cytomegalovirus status using the catalog of TCR beta chain sequences. A later analysis assigned V and J genes by comparing TCR nucleotide sequences with IMGT/GENE-DB human TR gene sequences. In a later analysis, CDR3 sequences and most-parsimonious VDJ recombination scenarios were assigned using the TCRdist pipeline. In a later analysis, each TCR beta chain was defined by its CDR3 amino acid sequence together with its V-gene family, and reads lacking a unique V-gene family were excluded. As a way to deal with suspected cross-contamination and a sequencing artifact, a later analysis dropped over 550 nucleotide sequences that were highly shared and had low generation probability. In a later analysis, a clonal expansion index for each public chain was calculated from normalized within-repertoire ranks of inferred template counts. A later analysis computed generation probabilities with a VDJ recombination model fitted to out-of-frame rearrangements, and checked the results against IGoR. A later analysis scored TCR-TCR, TCR-HLA and TCR-CMV co-occurrence with hypergeometric tests, applying a repertoire-size bias correction to TCR pairs. To estimate false discovery rates, a later analysis permuted the HLA or CMV assignments 20 times. In a later analysis, co-occurring TCRs were grouped with DBSCAN, and TCRdist sequence similarity was added when clustering was performed within HLA-allele-positive subsets. Repertoires with fewer than 30,000 or more than 120,000 public chains were left out of co-occurrence clustering, as were about 5 repertoires with anomalous nucleotide sharing. In TCRdb, the immuneACCESS table is reduced to in-frame sequences with V and J assigned. These tables do not hold every clone; where another copy was compared, an unresolved V gene accounts for under half, and the others remain unexplained. V and J calls and clone size are copied from that table; D and trimming were computed from the DNA. Recorded for this sample are under 150,000 clones; about 80% of them occurred a single time. Of the sample, about 5% falls within the top ten clones.

The V and J segments used are TRBV6-4 and TRBJ2-5; TRBD2 aligns with 8 central bases. Material: PBMCs. The sequence derives from a woman in her 30s in good health and CMV-seropositive. The CDR3 protein: CASQPVGRAGETQYF. The DNA is as follows: TGTGCCAGCCAGCCGGTCGGGAGGGCCGGGGAGACCCAGTACTTC.